A single sample gave rise to the 15 T cell receptor beta chains below, sequenced in a study of tissue T cells after allogeneic stem cell transplantation. Using immunoSEQ multiplex PCR, the repertoire was profiled, and TCRdb retains in-frame clones only, with some absent. The table shows tens of thousands of clones, with roughly 90% occurring only once. The sequenced sample was blood, obtained before transplantation. The receptors originated from a woman aged 40-69 years who later had graft-versus-host disease after an allogeneic stem cell transplant.

The V gene is TRBV27, the J gene TRBJ2-1, with D perhaps matching TRBD1 (6 bases). CDR1 and CDR2 from the germline V gene are MNHEY and SMNVEV (reference sequence). Trimming took 2 bases from V and 6 from J, leaving 8 bases between them. CDR3 size: 13 residues. CDR3 protein: CASSLEGVNEQFF. DNA of the CDR3: TGTGCCAGCAGTTTAGAGGGGGTCAATGAGCAGTTCTTC.

The genes are TRBV9 and TRBJ1-2; D is possibly TRBD1 (5 bases). Germline-derived CDR1 and CDR2 are SGDLS and YYNGEE. Trimming removed 0 bases at V and 2 bases at J, with 17 bases between. The CDR3 consists of 17 residues. Here the CDR3 reads CASSVAPLQGGNYGYTF. In DNA form, the CDR3 reads TGTGCCAGCAGCGTAGCTCCCCTTCAGGGCGGGAACTATGGCTACACCTTC.

The chain uses TRBV9 and TRBJ2-1; 8 bases are shared with TRBD2. The CDR3 runs to 14 residues. V shed 3 bases and J 4 bases; nucleotides not matched to a gene: 3. Per germline, CDR1 SGDLS and CDR2 YYNGEE. CDR3 region: CASSATSGYNEQFF. The CDR3 bases are TGTGCCAGCAGCGCCACTAGCGGATACAATGAGCAGTTCTTC. The full variable domain, rest sourced from reference TRBV9 and TRBJ2-1, is DSGVTQTPKHLITATGQRVTLRCSPRSGDLSVYWYQQSLDQGLQFLIQYYNGEERAKGNILERFSAQQFPDLHSELNLSSLELGDSALYFCASSATSGYNEQFFGPGTRLTVL.

This sequence joins TRBV5-4 and TRBJ1-2; D is ambiguous. V lost 0 bases, J lost 10 bases, and 7 bases lay in between. Germline V lookup: CDR1 SGHNT, CDR2 YYREEE (reference sequence). The CDR3 totals 11 residues. DNA for the CDR3: TGTGCCAGCAGCTTGGAAAAGTTCTACACCTTC. It codes for CASSLEKFYTF. Variable domain in full (rest from reference TRBV5-4 and TRBJ1-2): ETGVTQSPTHLIKTRGQQVTLRCSSQSGHNTVSWYQQALGQGPQFIFQYYREEENGRGNFPPRFSGLQFPNYSSELNVNALELDDSALYLCASSLEKFYTFGSGTRLTVV.

The V gene is TRBV15, the J gene TRBJ2-7; 8 bases match TRBD1. This CDR3 is 12 amino acids long. The junction had 5 bases not matched to a gene; V was cut back by 6 bases and J by 7 bases. Germline lookup yields CDR1 LNHNV and CDR2 YYDKDF (reference sequence). The CDR3 sequence is CATSRQGLEQYF. The DNA of the CDR3 is TGTGCCACCAGTCGACAGGGGCTTGAGCAGTACTTC.

V and J are TRBV5-1 and TRBJ2-3, with TRBD2 matching over 7 bases. This CDR3 region has 14 residues. Germline V CDR1 and CDR2: SGHRS, YFSETQ. The V segment lost 3 bases and the J segment 1 base; nucleotides outside the gene matches: 2. The CDR3 loop is CASSSGGRTDTQYF. CDR3 DNA: TGCGCCAGCAGCTCGGGAGGTCGCACAGATACGCAGTATTTT. Full variable domain (missing parts from reference TRBV5-1 and TRBJ2-3): KAGVTQTPRYLIKTRGQQVTLSCSPISGHRSVSWYQQTPGQGLQFLFEYFSETQRNKGNFPGRFSGRQFSNSRSEMNVSTLELGDSALYLCASSSGGRTDTQYFGPGTRLTVL.

The J gene is TRBJ2-7, the V gene TRBV6-5, with 9 bases fitting TRBD2. J lost 3 bases, V lost 6 bases, and 6 bases had no gene match. Germline values: CDR1 MNHEY, CDR2 SVGAGI. The CDR3 has 14 amino acids. CDR3 loop: CASRLAGVRYEQYF. In nucleotides, the CDR3 is TGTGCCAGCAGATTAGCGGGAGTGCGCTACGAGCAGTACTTC.

The table lists this clone with a count of one. This chain links TRBV29-1 with TRBJ2-4; D is ambiguous. The CDR3 runs to 14 residues. Per the germline V gene, CDR1 is SQVTM and CDR2 is ANQGSEA. V was cut by 0 bases and J by 3 bases, with 9 bases left in between. This CDR3 is CSVEESGVKNIQYF. The CDR3, as DNA: TGCAGCGTTGAAGAATCTGGGGTCAAAAACATTCAGTACTTC.

The chain recombines TRBV7-9 with TRBJ2-7, with D unclear. Trimming took 5 bases from V and 2 from J, leaving 16 bases between them. This CDR3 spans 15 amino acids. Germline CDR1 is SEHNR and CDR2 is FQNEAQ (reference sequence). CDR3 sequence: CASSQGTGGAYEQYF. CDR3 coding DNA: TGTGCCAGCAGCCAAGGCACGGGTGGGGCCTACGAGCAGTACTTC. The full variable domain, completed using reference TRBV7-9 and TRBJ2-7, is DTGVSQNPRHKITKRGQNVTFRCDPISEHNRLYWYRQTLGQGPEFLTYFQNEAQLEKSRLLSDRFSAERPKGSFSTLEIQRTEQGDSAMYLCASSQGTGGAYEQYFGPGTRLTVT.

The chain recombines TRBV30 with TRBJ2-7, with 7 bases lining up with TRBD2. The CDR3 has 13 residues. The germline V gene encodes CDR1 GTSNPN and CDR2 SVGIG (reference sequence). The trim removed 3 bases at V and 9 bases at J, leaving 11 bases unmatched. Here the CDR3 DNA reads TGTGCCTGGAGGTTGGCTAGCGGCCGTCGGCAGTACTTC. Amino acids: CAWRLASGRRQYF.

This clone was counted once. CDR3 DNA: TGTGCCAGCAGGGTACCACTTGGGCCTAACGAGCAGTACTTC. Its protein is CASRVPLGPNEQYF. V gene TRBV7-9 combines with J gene TRBJ2-7; no reliable D call. Trimming took off 6 bases at V and 5 bases at J, with 17 bases between the two ends. Per germline, CDR1 SEHNR and CDR2 FQNEAQ (reference sequence). CDR3 size: 14 residues. Together with reference TRBV7-9 and TRBJ2-7, the CDR3 gives the full variable domain: DTGVSQNPRHKITKRGQNVTFRCDPISEHNRLYWYRQTLGQGPEFLTYFQNEAQLEKSRLLSDRFSAERPKGSFSTLEIQRTEQGDSAMYLCASRVPLGPNEQYFGPGTRLTVT.

This clone was recorded once. The chain is built from TRBV3-1 (or the pseudogene TRBV3-2) and TRBJ2-2, with 9 bases that match TRBD2. Looked up from germline, CDR1 is LGHDT and CDR2 is YNNKEL (reference sequence). V dropped 1 base and J dropped 4; count of bases not matched to a gene: 1. This CDR3 is 15 amino acids long. This CDR3 is CASSQAGLATGELFF. The CDR3 DNA reads as TGTGCCAGCAGCCAAGCGGGACTAGCCACCGGGGAGCTGTTTTTT.

The chain links TRBV5-4 to TRBJ2-5; 10 bases are a match to TRBD2. CDR1 is SGHNT and CDR2 is YYREEE in the germline V gene (reference sequence). J gave up 5 bases and V 0 bases, and 7 bases lay outside the gene matches. The CDR3 runs to 16 residues. The CDR3 coding sequence is TGTGCCAGCAGCTTGGGTAGCGGGAGGCTTGGGGAGACCCAGTACTTC. Translated, it gives CASSLGSGRLGETQYF.

This chain connects TRBV7-9 to TRBJ2-1; a possible D gene is TRBD2 (5 bases). The CDR3 has 15 amino acids. Deletions cut 3 bases from V and 4 bases from J, with 13 bases between. Germline-derived CDR1 and CDR2 are SEHNR and FQNEAQ (reference sequence). CDR3 DNA: TGTGCCAGCAGCTTTACTAGAAACTTGTACAATGAGCAGTTCTTC. It specifies CASSFTRNLYNEQFF. Full variable domain (missing parts from reference TRBV7-9 and TRBJ2-1): DTGVSQNPRHKITKRGQNVTFRCDPISEHNRLYWYRQTLGQGPEFLTYFQNEAQLEKSRLLSDRFSAERPKGSFSTLEIQRTEQGDSAMYLCASSFTRNLYNEQFFGPGTRLTVL.

The J gene is TRBJ1-6, the V gene TRBV5-8; D unresolved. The V gene lost 1 base and the J gene lost 5 bases, with 13 bases spanning the gap. Germline-derived CDR1 and CDR2 are SGHTS and YDEGEE. The CDR3 length is 16 residues. CDR3 in amino acids: CASSLSAVENNSPLHF. The CDR3 region has the DNA TGTGCCAGCAGCTTGTCGGCCGTGGAGAATAATTCACCCCTCCACTTT.